The 19 T cell receptor beta chains listed next were all sequenced from one sample in a study of PD-L1 blockade in urothelial cancer. The method was immunoSEQ multiplex PCR; TCRdb's version includes in-frame clones alone and lacks a portion of them. The sample holds about 39,000 clones, roughly 91% seen once. The source was PBMCs, collected around atezolizumab (anti-PD-L1) treatment. These receptor sequences come from a man aged 55-75 years with urothelial cancer.

V and J are TRBV19 and TRBJ2-5; 15 nucleotides agree with TRBD2. Germline lookup yields CDR1 LNHDA and CDR2 SQIVND (reference sequence). The CDR3 sequence is 17 residues long. The V and J ends lost 4 bases and 1 base, in that order; junction bases with no gene match: 4. The DNA of the CDR3 is TGTGCCAGTAGTACTGGGACTAGCGGGAGGACCCAAGAGACCCAGTACTTC. Translation gives CASSTGTSGRTQETQYF.

This chain connects TRBV28 to TRBJ2-7, with D tentatively TRBD1 (6 bases). Per the germline V gene, CDR1 is MDHEN and CDR2 is SYDVKM. V lost 4 bases and J 3 bases, leaving 16 bases between the germline ends. The CDR3 extends over 15 amino acids. CDR3 nucleotides: TGTGCCAGCAGTTCCCCGGGCAGGGGAAACTACGAGCAGTACTTC. It codes for CASSSPGRGNYEQYF. The full variable domain, in which reference TRBV28 and TRBJ2-7 provide the parts outside the CDR3, is DVKVTQSSRYLVKRTGEKVFLECVQDMDHENMFWYRQDPGLGLRLIYFSYDVKMKEKGDIPEGYSVSREKKERFSLILESASTNQTSMYLCASSSPGRGNYEQYFGPGTRLTVT.

This clone was observed a handful of times. The rearrangement joins TRBV28 to TRBJ1-2; D perhaps matches TRBD1 (5 bases). Germline CDR1 MDHEN, CDR2 SYDVKM. V was pared by 5 bases and J by 7 bases, with 11 bases between. The CDR3 consists of 12 residues. The CDR3 DNA reads as TGTGCCAGCAGTCTTCCGGGGGTTGGCTACACCTTC. Its protein is CASSLPGVGYTF.

This clone came up once. The chain has TRBV28 and TRBJ2-7; 11 nucleotides agree with TRBD1. This CDR3 comprises 16 residues. J was trimmed by 2 bases and V by 3 bases; bases with no gene match: 6. In germline, CDR1 is MDHEN, CDR2 SYDVKM. This chain's CDR3 is CASSFNWDRGAYEQYF. The CDR3 nucleotides are TGTGCCAGCAGTTTTAATTGGGACAGGGGGGCCTACGAGCAGTACTTC. Combining the CDR3 with reference TRBV28 and TRBJ2-7 gives the whole variable domain DVKVTQSSRYLVKRTGEKVFLECVQDMDHENMFWYRQDPGLGLRLIYFSYDVKMKEKGDIPEGYSVSREKKERFSLILESASTNQTSMYLCASSFNWDRGAYEQYFGPGTRLTVT.

V usage is TRBV10-3 and J usage is TRBJ2-2; 7 bases are a match to TRBD1. The CDR3 is made up of 15 amino acids. Germline CDR1 ENHRY, CDR2 SYGVKD. The ends lost 10 bases at V and 4 bases at J; junction bases unmatched: 12. CDR3 nucleotides: TGTGCCAGCGACCCTGGGGGACAGACCACCGGGGAGCTGTTTTTT. Residues: CASDPGGQTTGELFF.

The chain is built from TRBV7-8 and TRBJ2-3; 8 bases are shared with TRBD2. The CDR3 totals 16 residues. Losses at the gene ends were 5 bases for V and 1 base for J; bases not matched to a gene: 8. CDR1 and CDR2 from the germline V gene are SGHVS and FQNEAQ. This CDR3 reads CASSVYGGEGTDTQYF. CDR3 in DNA: TGTGCCAGCAGCGTTTACGGGGGGGAAGGCACAGATACGCAGTATTTT.

The genes are TRBV6-1 and TRBJ2-7; D not resolved. The CDR3 has 14 residues. V was pared by 4 bases and J by 2 bases, with 12 bases between. Germline loops: CDR1 MNHNS, CDR2 SASEGT. The CDR3 DNA follows: TGTGCCAGCAGTGCATCTTCGCGAACCTACGAGCAGTACTTC. Translated, it gives CASSASSRTYEQYF.

V usage is TRBV19 and J usage is TRBJ2-1, with 10 bases fitting TRBD2. The germline CDR1 and CDR2 sequences are LNHDA and SQIVND (reference sequence). V shed 4 bases, J shed 9 bases, and the junction held 9 bases outside the gene matches. The CDR3 covers 15 residues. As DNA, the CDR3 is TGTGCCAGTAGTACTTCTAGCGGGAGAAGCGGTGAGCAGTTCTTC. Encoded protein: CASSTSSGRSGEQFF.

This sequence joins TRBV19 and TRBJ2-7; possibly TRBD2 for D (6 bases). Trimming stripped 5 bases from V and 4 bases from J, with 12 bases between. In germline, CDR1 is LNHDA, CDR2 SQIVND (reference sequence). This CDR3 is built from 13 residues. Here the CDR3 DNA reads TGTGCCAGTAGTTCCACGGGAGCGTACGAGCAGTACTTC. The encoded protein is CASSSTGAYEQYF. Full variable domain (missing parts from reference TRBV19 and TRBJ2-7): DGGITQSPKYLFRKEGQNVTLSCEQNLNHDAMYWYRQDPGQGLRLIYYSQIVNDFQKGDIAEGYSVSREKKESFPLTVTSAQKNPTAFYLCASSSTGAYEQYFGPGTRLTVT.

The chain joins TRBV27 to TRBJ1-1; 8 bases match TRBD1. V shed 10 bases and J 3 bases; nucleotides not matched to a gene: 7. Germline V CDR1 and CDR2: MNHEY, SMNVEV (reference sequence). This CDR3 region has 13 residues. The CDR3 spells CATATGVYTEAFF. The CDR3 coding sequence is TGTGCCACCGCGACAGGGGTTTACACTGAAGCTTTCTTT.

The chain recombines TRBV28 with TRBJ2-1; tentatively, D is TRBD1 (5 bases). Trimming pared 7 bases from V and 2 bases from J, leaving 12 bases between. Germline CDR1 and CDR2: MDHEN and SYDVKM. This CDR3 comprises 14 residues. The CDR3 coding sequence is TGTGCCAGCAAGGGGTCGGACGCCTACAATGAGCAGTTCTTC. Protein: CASKGSDAYNEQFF.

CDR3 DNA sequence: TGTGCCATCAGTGAGAATGGGGGGAATAATTCACCCCTCCACTTT. This encodes CAISENGGNNSPLHF. The rearrangement uses TRBV10-3 and TRBJ1-6; a possible D gene is TRBD1 (5 bases). CDR1 and CDR2 (germline): ENHRY, SYGVKD. V lost 2 bases, J lost 5 bases, and 10 bases lay in between. This CDR3 is 15 amino acids long.

The chain carries TRBV2 and TRBJ1-1; D uncertain. Per germline, CDR1 SNHLY and CDR2 FYNNEI. CDR3 length: 13 amino acids. V shed 3 bases and J shed 2 bases, with 7 bases lying between them. CDR3 DNA sequence: TGTGCCAGCAGTGAGTGGAGAAACACTGAAGCTTTCTTT. Translating it yields CASSEWRNTEAFF.

The sample holds one count of this clone. The J gene is TRBJ2-3, the V gene TRBV27; D is possibly TRBD2 (6 bases). The germline V gene has CDR1 MNHEY and CDR2 SMNVEV (reference sequence). The CDR3 has 14 residues. V lost 6 bases and J 6 bases, leaving 16 bases between the germline ends. DNA for the CDR3: TGTGCCAGCAGGACCCCAGGGAGGTCGGATACGCAGTATTTT. Amino acid sequence: CASRTPGRSDTQYF.

The rearrangement uses TRBV21-1 and TRBJ2-1; the table gives TRBD2 as D, unverified against the DNA. TRBV21-1 is a pseudogene segment. This CDR3 has 17 amino acids. CDR3 loop: CASSKVPAGGPSNEQFF. CDR3 DNA sequence: TGTGCCAGCAGCAAAGTTCCCGCGGGAGGGCCGTCGAATGAGCAGTTCTTC.

The sample holds one count of this clone. The chain employs TRBV4-3 and TRBJ2-5, with 9 bases matching TRBD2. Germline V gene sequence: CDR1 LGHNA, CDR2 YSLEER. There are 15 residues in the CDR3. The trim removed 6 bases at V and 2 bases at J, leaving 7 bases unmatched. The CDR3 loop reads CASSQGLAGQETQYF. CDR3 bases: TGCGCCAGCAGTCAGGGGCTAGCGGGGCAAGAGACCCAGTACTTC.

This clone has only one observation. The chain combines TRBV7-9 with TRBJ2-5; D remains unclear. Germline CDR1 reads SEHNR; CDR2 reads FQNEAQ (reference sequence). This CDR3 contains 11 residues. Trimming stripped 5 bases from V and 10 bases from J, with 11 bases between. The CDR3 reads CASSREIIQYF. In nucleotides, the CDR3 is TGTGCCAGCAGCCGCGAGATAATCCAGTACTTC.

V and J are TRBV10-3 and TRBJ2-1; possibly TRBD2 for D (6 bases). Germline V CDR1 and CDR2: ENHRY, SYGVKD. Trimming cost V 11 bases and J 4 bases, with 9 bases left between them. This CDR3 contains 11 residues. The CDR3 sequence is CASGLYNEQFF. In nucleotides, the CDR3 is TGTGCCTCGGGACTTTACAATGAGCAGTTCTTC.

This chain links TRBV9 with TRBJ1-1; TRBD1 aligns across 7 bases. The germline V gene encodes CDR1 SGDLS and CDR2 YYNGEE. The CDR3 extends over 14 amino acids. V was pared by 4 bases and J by 1 base, with 4 bases of the junction left unmatched. The CDR3 region is CASSPGQANTEAFF. The CDR3 DNA is TGTGCCAGCAGCCCCGGACAGGCGAACACTGAAGCTTTCTTT.